The source of this T cell receptor beta chain is a study of T cell changes during pregnancy in multiple sclerosis. Clones were read by immunoSEQ multiplex PCR, and TCRdb kept only the in-frame ones, dropping some. Counted here are tens of thousands of clones, more than 85% occurring once; the ten biggest clones make up approximately 1.1%. V gave up 4 bases and J gave up 2 bases, with 9 bases separating them. CDR3 size: 14 residues. Per germline, CDR1 MRHNA and CDR2 SNTAGT. This TCR was sampled from a female donor in good health, enrolled as a control in a pregnancy study. This material consisted of peripheral blood, taken after pregnancy. The chain recombines TRBV6-4 with TRBJ1-5; D may be TRBD1 (6 bases). CDR3 sequence reads: CASSAQGGNQPQHF. CDR3 coding DNA: TGTGCCAGCAGTGCACAGGGTGGCAATCAGCCCCAGCATTTT.